One and the same sample provided the 29 T cell receptor beta chains below, sequenced in a study of cytomegalovirus exposure and HLA in healthy donors (dated by TCRdb to the late 2010s). Libraries were constructed by the immunoSEQ multiplex PCR assay. A mixture of 60 forward primers for TCR Vbeta segments and 13 reverse primers for TCR Jbeta segments was used in the multiplex PCR. Not all clones reach the TCRdb copy of this immuneACCESS table, which keeps in-frame sequences only. Checked studies attribute under half of the gap to unresolved V genes and leave the rest unexplained. The sample contains 150,000 to 200,000 clones, 60% to 85% of them found a single time. The ten largest clones represent about 3.1% of the sample. The specimen sequenced was PBMCs. The receptors shown here come from a female donor in good health and CMV-seronegative.

The rearrangement joins TRBV9 to TRBJ1-6; D uncertain. Germline-derived CDR1 and CDR2 are SGDLS and YYNGEE. CDR3 size: 16 residues. V was pared by 0 bases and J by 10 bases, with 17 bases between. As DNA, the CDR3 is TGTGCCAGCAGCGTAGGTAGTCTAGGAGGAGGCTCACCCCTCCACTTT. Amino acids: CASSVGSLGGGSPLHF.

The chain uses TRBV19 and TRBJ1-4; 9 nucleotides match TRBD1. Germline V gene data show CDR1 as LNHDA and CDR2 as SQIVND (reference sequence). This CDR3 is 14 amino acids long. Trimming removed 3 bases from V and 7 bases from J; junction bases left unmatched: 3. The CDR3 is CASSIGTGFEKLFF. The CDR3 coding sequence is TGTGCCAGTAGTATCGGGACAGGGTTTGAAAAACTGTTTTTT.

This clone was recorded only once. The chain combines TRBV11-3 with TRBJ2-3; 10 nucleotides line up with TRBD2. Germline V gene sequence: CDR1 SGHNT, CDR2 YENEEA. V shed 5 bases and J 0 bases; nucleotides not matched to a gene: 5. This CDR3 region has 16 residues. As DNA, the CDR3 is TGTGCCAGCAGCCAGGGACTAGCGCGAAGCACAGATACGCAGTATTTT. It encodes CASSQGLARSTDTQYF.

The genes are TRBV11-2 and TRBJ1-3, with D hard to call. The CDR3 sequence is 14 residues long. Germline CDR1 reads SGHAT; CDR2 reads FQNNGV. The V and J ends lost 1 base and 0 bases respectively, with 4 bases between them. CDR3 bases: TGTGCCAGCAGCTTAGTCCTCTCTGGAAACACCATATATTTT. The encoded protein is CASSLVLSGNTIYF. Full variable domain (outside the CDR3, taken from reference TRBV11-2 and TRBJ1-3): EAGVAQSPRYKIIEKRQSVAFWCNPISGHATLYWYQQILGQGPKLLIQFQNNGVVDDSQLPKDRFSAERLKGVDSTLKIQPAKLEDSAVYLCASSLVLSGNTIYFGEGSWLTVV.

The chain joins TRBV6-5 to TRBJ2-7, with 7 bases matching TRBD2. This CDR3 is built from 15 residues. Germline loops: CDR1 MNHEY, CDR2 SVGAGI. V dropped 5 bases and J dropped 6; count of bases not matched to a gene: 13. The CDR3 DNA is TGTGCCAGCAGTAACCACCTCGCAACTAGCGCCGAGCAGTACTTC. Translating it yields CASSNHLATSAEQYF.

The chain has TRBV4-3 and TRBJ2-1; tentatively, D is TRBD2 (6 bases). This CDR3 region has 15 residues. Germline-derived CDR1 and CDR2 are LGHNA and YSLEER. V was clipped by 1 base and J by 2 bases, with 9 bases between them. CDR3 sequence reads: CASSQGTGAYNEQFF. In DNA form, the CDR3 reads TGCGCCAGCAGCCAAGGTACGGGGGCCTACAATGAGCAGTTCTTC.

V gene TRBV4-1 combines with J gene TRBJ2-2, with 8 bases lining up with TRBD2. The junction had 2 bases not matched to a gene; V was cut back by 4 bases and J by 1 base. CDR3 length: 15 residues. Per germline, CDR1 MGHRA and CDR2 YSYEKL. The CDR3 DNA is TGCGCCAGCAGCCTCGCGGGAGGGAACACCGGGGAGCTGTTTTTT. It codes for CASSLAGGNTGELFF.

The V gene is TRBV7-3, the J gene TRBJ2-2; tentatively, D is TRBD2 (6 bases). Trimming stripped 8 bases from V and 1 base from J, with 14 bases between. The CDR3 consists of 15 residues. Germline values: CDR1 SGHTA, CDR2 FQGTGA. The CDR3 protein is CASSRAGLNTGELFF. The DNA for the CDR3 is TGTGCCAGCTCTAGAGCGGGTTTGAACACCGGGGAGCTGTTTTTT.

This chain links TRBV9 with TRBJ2-7, with a tentative D call TRBD2 (6 bases). V shed 4 bases and J shed 3 bases, with 17 bases lying between them. Germline lookup yields CDR1 SGDLS and CDR2 YYNGEE. The CDR3 extends over 15 amino acids. The DNA for the CDR3 is TGTGCCAGCAGCTCTTACGGGACTCCCGACTACGAGCAGTACTTC. As protein: CASSSYGTPDYEQYF.

The V call is TRBV15, the J call TRBJ1-2; D ambiguous. Trimming removed 8 bases at V and 7 bases at J, with 14 bases between. Germline assignment: CDR1 LNHNV and CDR2 YYDKDF (reference sequence). This CDR3 region has 12 residues. In DNA, the CDR3 is TGTGCCACCGGAGGATACGGTAGTGGCTACACCTTC. Residues: CATGGYGSGYTF.

The CDR3 DNA reads TGTGCCAGCAGCGTAGCCCCGTCGCTAGCGGACACCTACGAGCAGTACTTC. This gives the protein CASSVAPSLADTYEQYF. The chain couples TRBV9 to TRBJ2-7; the match to TRBD2 covers 7 bases. J was trimmed by 2 bases and V by 0 bases; bases with no gene match: 11. The CDR3 consists of 17 residues. CDR1 and CDR2 (germline): SGDLS, YYNGEE.

The CDR3 DNA reads TGCGCCAGCAGTGAGTCGTTCAAGGGGGCGAGCACTGAAGCTTTCTTT. Translated: CASSESFKGASTEAFF. This chain connects TRBV10-1 to TRBJ1-1; 7 bases agree with TRBD1. CDR1 is WNHNN and CDR2 is SYGVQD in the germline V gene (reference sequence). The J segment lost 4 bases and the V segment lost 0 bases, leaving 8 bases of the junction unmatched. The CDR3 length is 16 residues.

This chain joins TRBV28 and TRBJ1-5, with D perhaps matching TRBD1 (6 bases). Germline CDR1 and CDR2: MDHEN and SYDVKM. The CDR3 runs to 16 residues. V shed 5 bases and J shed 4 bases, with 18 bases lying between them. The DNA of the CDR3 is TGTGCCAGCAGTCCCGGTACCAGGGGTCGTAATCAGCCCCAGCATTTT. This translates into CASSPGTRGRNQPQHF. Combining the CDR3 with reference TRBV28 and TRBJ1-5 gives the whole variable domain DVKVTQSSRYLVKRTGEKVFLECVQDMDHENMFWYRQDPGLGLRLIYFSYDVKMKEKGDIPEGYSVSREKKERFSLILESASTNQTSMYLCASSPGTRGRNQPQHFGDGTRLSIL.

This chain joins TRBV19 and TRBJ1-2; 7 nucleotides line up with TRBD1. V dropped 4 bases and J dropped 4; count of bases not matched to a gene: 12. The CDR3 contains 16 residues. CDR1 LNHDA and CDR2 SQIVND come from the germline V gene (reference sequence). The CDR3 here is CASSSIGQAVAYGYTF. CDR3 nucleotide sequence: TGTGCCAGTAGTAGTATTGGACAGGCGGTTGCCTATGGCTACACCTTC.

This rearrangement joins TRBV19 to TRBJ1-1; 7 bases agree with TRBD1. Trimming took 3 bases from V and 0 from J; bases not matched to a gene: 7. The CDR3 is 16 residues long. Looked up from germline, CDR1 is LNHDA and CDR2 is SQIVND (reference sequence). CDR3 sequence reads: CASSIPSGQVNTEAFF. CDR3 DNA: TGTGCCAGTAGTATCCCTTCAGGACAGGTGAACACTGAAGCTTTCTTT.

The J gene is TRBJ1-4, the V gene TRBV2; TRBD1 aligns across 10 bases. The CDR3 is made up of 15 amino acids. The V and J ends lost 4 bases and 8 bases, in that order; junction bases with no gene match: 7. In germline, CDR1 is SNHLY, CDR2 FYNNEI. The DNA of the CDR3 is TGTGCCAGCAGTGCCGGGACAGGGGATGAGGAAAAACTGTTTTTT. This translates into CASSAGTGDEEKLFF.

The V call is TRBV5-1, the J call TRBJ2-1; the match to TRBD2 covers 16 bases. Per the germline V gene, CDR1 is SGHRS and CDR2 is YFSETQ. The CDR3 extends over 16 amino acids. V was pared by 2 bases and J by 9 bases, with 5 bases of the junction left unmatched. The CDR3 loop reads CASSFGTSGGAAEQFF. CDR3 bases: TGCGCCAGCAGCTTCGGGACTAGCGGGGGGGCGGCTGAGCAGTTCTTC.

This clone was detected only once. The gene calls are TRBV5-1 and TRBJ2-1, with D maybe TRBD2 (5 bases). Trimming pared 0 bases from V and 3 bases from J, leaving 13 bases between. The V gene's germline CDR1 is SGHRS and CDR2 YFSETQ. The CDR3 has 16 residues. CDR3 sequence: CASSLVSATVYNEQFF. CDR3 nucleotide sequence: TGCGCCAGCAGCTTGGTTAGCGCTACCGTCTACAATGAGCAGTTCTTC.

The chain recombines TRBV19 with TRBJ1-2; D might be TRBD1 (6 bases). CDR3 size: 14 residues. The V gene's germline CDR1 is LNHDA and CDR2 SQIVND (reference sequence). Trimming took 7 bases from V and 7 from J, leaving 19 bases between them. CDR3 nucleotides: TGTGCCAGTAAAGGTGTCGGGGGGCGGTTTGGCTACACCTTC. Amino acid sequence: CASKGVGGRFGYTF.

To note about this clone: One end of the junction does not line up with germline, which may come from a read error. The chain recombines TRBV20-1 with TRBJ2-7, with D uncertain. The CDR3 consists of 11 residues. Germline V gene data show CDR1 as DFQATT and CDR2 as SNEGSKA (reference sequence). The CDR3 is CSARVSYGQYF. DNA of the CDR3: TGCAGTGCTAGAGTATCCTACGGGCAGTACTTC.

This chain joins TRBV6-6 and TRBJ2-6; a possible D gene is TRBD1 (6 bases). From germline, CDR1 is MNHNY and CDR2 SVGAGI (reference sequence). The CDR3 contains 16 residues. Deletions cut 0 bases from V and 4 bases from J, with 10 bases between. The chain's CDR3 is CASSYSQGFGANVLTF. The CDR3 bases are TGTGCCAGCAGTTACTCCCAGGGGTTCGGGGCCAACGTCCTGACTTTC.

This clone was seen more than once but under ten times. This chain uses TRBV30 with TRBJ2-1; 10 bases map to TRBD1. J lost 5 bases, V lost 2 bases, and 6 bases had no gene match. This CDR3 contains 15 residues. From germline, CDR1 is GTSNPN and CDR2 SVGIG (reference sequence). As DNA, the CDR3 is TGTGCCTGGAGTCACGACAGGGGGCCCCACAATGAGCAGTTCTTC. It specifies CAWSHDRGPHNEQFF.

The chain is built from TRBV11-2 and TRBJ2-7; perhaps TRBD1 as D (6 bases). V was pared by 0 bases and J by 7 bases, with 13 bases between. This CDR3 spans 14 amino acids. The germline CDR1 and CDR2 sequences are SGHAT and FQNNGV. This CDR3 reads CASSLDPTGWEQYF. The CDR3 coding sequence is TGTGCCAGCAGCTTAGATCCGACAGGCTGGGAGCAGTACTTC. The full variable domain, completed using reference TRBV11-2 and TRBJ2-7, is EAGVAQSPRYKIIEKRQSVAFWCNPISGHATLYWYQQILGQGPKLLIQFQNNGVVDDSQLPKDRFSAERLKGVDSTLKIQPAKLEDSAVYLCASSLDPTGWEQYFGPGTRLTVT.

This clone was recorded a few times. The rearrangement links TRBV13 to TRBJ2-3, with 7 bases lining up with TRBD1. This CDR3 contains 14 residues. The ends lost 6 bases at V and 5 bases at J; junction bases unmatched: 8. The germline V gene has CDR1 PRHDT and CDR2 FYEKMQ (reference sequence). The CDR3 here is CASSSRDRGDTQYF. Here the CDR3 DNA reads TGTGCCAGCAGTTCCCGGGACAGAGGAGATACGCAGTATTTT.

The rearrangement uses TRBV19 and TRBJ1-2; no clear D gene. Trimming stripped 5 bases from V and 4 bases from J, with 14 bases between. This CDR3 spans 14 amino acids. From germline, CDR1 is LNHDA and CDR2 SQIVND (reference sequence). CDR3 in DNA: TGTGCCAGTAGTCGAGGCGGGCAGACCTATGGCTACACCTTC. Its translation is CASSRGGQTYGYTF.

V gene TRBV9 combines with J gene TRBJ1-2, with no clear D. V was cut by 4 bases and J by 6 bases, with 19 bases left in between. The CDR3 length is 15 residues. The germline gives CDR1 SGDLS, CDR2 YYNGEE. CDR3: CASSSQPGVKDGYTF. The CDR3 DNA follows: TGTGCCAGCAGCTCCCAGCCCGGGGTAAAAGATGGCTACACCTTC.

This clone was detected only once. The chain joins TRBV19 to TRBJ1-1; 7 positions agree with TRBD1. V trimming: 4 bases; J trimming: 7 bases; junction bases outside the gene matches: 6. Germline V gene sequence: CDR1 LNHDA, CDR2 SQIVND (reference sequence). The CDR3 length is 13 residues. The CDR3 nucleotides are TGTGCCAGTAGTACCGGGACAGATGGTGAAGCTTTCTTT. Translated: CASSTGTDGEAFF.

J is TRBJ2-7 and V is TRBV28, with 14 bases that match TRBD2. With V trimmed by 6 bases and J by 5 bases, 6 bases remained unmatched. The CDR3 covers 15 residues. The germline CDR1 and CDR2 sequences are MDHEN and SYDVKM. Here the CDR3 DNA reads TGTGCCAGCAGGCGGACTAGCGGGAGGCTCGACGAGCAGTACTTC. Protein sequence: CASRRTSGRLDEQYF.

The chain uses TRBV29-1 and TRBJ2-1; 8 bases map to TRBD1. Germline assignment: CDR1 SQVTM and CDR2 ANQGSEA. There are 13 residues in the CDR3. Trimming cost V 6 bases and J 4 bases; bases outside gene matches: 5. CDR3 region: CSVTGTGYNEQFF. CDR3 in DNA: TGCAGCGTAACCGGGACAGGATACAATGAGCAGTTCTTC.